This TCR beta chain was recovered during a study of blood T cells in healthy people across ages. Study background: The template switching approach captured approximately one barcoded beta molecule for every two T cells.

Turning to this clonotype: What it binds is unknown.

Sample-barcoded 5' priming and a J-beta primer mix drove a second PCR of about 7 to 11 cycles. The authors tagged each cDNA molecule using a template-switch adaptor with 12 random nucleotides. One entry per CDR3 protein results from TCRdb running MiXCR on the 5' RACE reads. The data show around 1,900,000 distinct CDR3 sequences, approximately 40% seen once. Germline loops: CDR1 LGHNA, CDR2 YNFKEQ. The CDR3 covers 15 residues. Findings and caveats of the study: Unsorted PBMC material precluded a definitive naive versus antigen-experienced comparison. With age, beta diversity per million T cells declined roughly linearly, significantly by roughly 40.

This chain connects TRBV4-2 to TRBJ2-5, with D possibly TRBD1 on 6 matching bases. The DNA end favors TRBJ2-7, so the J call may be wrong. The sample was blood. The source of this sequence is a human donor in good health. CDR3 sequence (DNA): TGTGCCAGCAGCCAAGATAGGGACAACGCCTACGAGCAGTACTTC. Amino acid sequence: CASSQDRDNAYEQYF.